The entry that follows covers one TCR beta chain sequence. This sample stems from a study of blood T cell repertoires in COVID-19. The overall study: Samples came from the United States, Italy and Spain, spanning acute and convalescent COVID-19. T cells, B-cell-depleted T cells, or PBMCs supplied cDNA or gDNA.

As originally analysed: Amplification of reference gene primers was used by the study to estimate nucleated cell counts. Clones were sequenced by immunoSEQ multiplex PCR, and TCRdb holds only the in-frame ones, with some missing. V and J calls and clone size are those listed in that table; D and trimming were worked out from the DNA. The repertoire has 200,000 to 250,000 clones, roughly 84% of them found once; the top ten carry around 3.5%. CDR1 SGDLS and CDR2 YYNGEE come from the germline V gene. CDR3 size: 17 residues. Trimming pared 4 bases from V and 0 bases from J, leaving 17 bases between. The sample consisted of peripheral blood. This chain joins TRBV9 and TRBJ1-3; perhaps TRBD1 as D (6 bases). The clonotype comes from a woman older than 75 with acute or convalescent COVID-19. The CDR3 region has the DNA TGTGCCAGCAGCCTGCACAGGGAAGGCTTCTCTGGAAACACCATATATTTT. This sequence encodes CASSLHREGFSGNTIYF.